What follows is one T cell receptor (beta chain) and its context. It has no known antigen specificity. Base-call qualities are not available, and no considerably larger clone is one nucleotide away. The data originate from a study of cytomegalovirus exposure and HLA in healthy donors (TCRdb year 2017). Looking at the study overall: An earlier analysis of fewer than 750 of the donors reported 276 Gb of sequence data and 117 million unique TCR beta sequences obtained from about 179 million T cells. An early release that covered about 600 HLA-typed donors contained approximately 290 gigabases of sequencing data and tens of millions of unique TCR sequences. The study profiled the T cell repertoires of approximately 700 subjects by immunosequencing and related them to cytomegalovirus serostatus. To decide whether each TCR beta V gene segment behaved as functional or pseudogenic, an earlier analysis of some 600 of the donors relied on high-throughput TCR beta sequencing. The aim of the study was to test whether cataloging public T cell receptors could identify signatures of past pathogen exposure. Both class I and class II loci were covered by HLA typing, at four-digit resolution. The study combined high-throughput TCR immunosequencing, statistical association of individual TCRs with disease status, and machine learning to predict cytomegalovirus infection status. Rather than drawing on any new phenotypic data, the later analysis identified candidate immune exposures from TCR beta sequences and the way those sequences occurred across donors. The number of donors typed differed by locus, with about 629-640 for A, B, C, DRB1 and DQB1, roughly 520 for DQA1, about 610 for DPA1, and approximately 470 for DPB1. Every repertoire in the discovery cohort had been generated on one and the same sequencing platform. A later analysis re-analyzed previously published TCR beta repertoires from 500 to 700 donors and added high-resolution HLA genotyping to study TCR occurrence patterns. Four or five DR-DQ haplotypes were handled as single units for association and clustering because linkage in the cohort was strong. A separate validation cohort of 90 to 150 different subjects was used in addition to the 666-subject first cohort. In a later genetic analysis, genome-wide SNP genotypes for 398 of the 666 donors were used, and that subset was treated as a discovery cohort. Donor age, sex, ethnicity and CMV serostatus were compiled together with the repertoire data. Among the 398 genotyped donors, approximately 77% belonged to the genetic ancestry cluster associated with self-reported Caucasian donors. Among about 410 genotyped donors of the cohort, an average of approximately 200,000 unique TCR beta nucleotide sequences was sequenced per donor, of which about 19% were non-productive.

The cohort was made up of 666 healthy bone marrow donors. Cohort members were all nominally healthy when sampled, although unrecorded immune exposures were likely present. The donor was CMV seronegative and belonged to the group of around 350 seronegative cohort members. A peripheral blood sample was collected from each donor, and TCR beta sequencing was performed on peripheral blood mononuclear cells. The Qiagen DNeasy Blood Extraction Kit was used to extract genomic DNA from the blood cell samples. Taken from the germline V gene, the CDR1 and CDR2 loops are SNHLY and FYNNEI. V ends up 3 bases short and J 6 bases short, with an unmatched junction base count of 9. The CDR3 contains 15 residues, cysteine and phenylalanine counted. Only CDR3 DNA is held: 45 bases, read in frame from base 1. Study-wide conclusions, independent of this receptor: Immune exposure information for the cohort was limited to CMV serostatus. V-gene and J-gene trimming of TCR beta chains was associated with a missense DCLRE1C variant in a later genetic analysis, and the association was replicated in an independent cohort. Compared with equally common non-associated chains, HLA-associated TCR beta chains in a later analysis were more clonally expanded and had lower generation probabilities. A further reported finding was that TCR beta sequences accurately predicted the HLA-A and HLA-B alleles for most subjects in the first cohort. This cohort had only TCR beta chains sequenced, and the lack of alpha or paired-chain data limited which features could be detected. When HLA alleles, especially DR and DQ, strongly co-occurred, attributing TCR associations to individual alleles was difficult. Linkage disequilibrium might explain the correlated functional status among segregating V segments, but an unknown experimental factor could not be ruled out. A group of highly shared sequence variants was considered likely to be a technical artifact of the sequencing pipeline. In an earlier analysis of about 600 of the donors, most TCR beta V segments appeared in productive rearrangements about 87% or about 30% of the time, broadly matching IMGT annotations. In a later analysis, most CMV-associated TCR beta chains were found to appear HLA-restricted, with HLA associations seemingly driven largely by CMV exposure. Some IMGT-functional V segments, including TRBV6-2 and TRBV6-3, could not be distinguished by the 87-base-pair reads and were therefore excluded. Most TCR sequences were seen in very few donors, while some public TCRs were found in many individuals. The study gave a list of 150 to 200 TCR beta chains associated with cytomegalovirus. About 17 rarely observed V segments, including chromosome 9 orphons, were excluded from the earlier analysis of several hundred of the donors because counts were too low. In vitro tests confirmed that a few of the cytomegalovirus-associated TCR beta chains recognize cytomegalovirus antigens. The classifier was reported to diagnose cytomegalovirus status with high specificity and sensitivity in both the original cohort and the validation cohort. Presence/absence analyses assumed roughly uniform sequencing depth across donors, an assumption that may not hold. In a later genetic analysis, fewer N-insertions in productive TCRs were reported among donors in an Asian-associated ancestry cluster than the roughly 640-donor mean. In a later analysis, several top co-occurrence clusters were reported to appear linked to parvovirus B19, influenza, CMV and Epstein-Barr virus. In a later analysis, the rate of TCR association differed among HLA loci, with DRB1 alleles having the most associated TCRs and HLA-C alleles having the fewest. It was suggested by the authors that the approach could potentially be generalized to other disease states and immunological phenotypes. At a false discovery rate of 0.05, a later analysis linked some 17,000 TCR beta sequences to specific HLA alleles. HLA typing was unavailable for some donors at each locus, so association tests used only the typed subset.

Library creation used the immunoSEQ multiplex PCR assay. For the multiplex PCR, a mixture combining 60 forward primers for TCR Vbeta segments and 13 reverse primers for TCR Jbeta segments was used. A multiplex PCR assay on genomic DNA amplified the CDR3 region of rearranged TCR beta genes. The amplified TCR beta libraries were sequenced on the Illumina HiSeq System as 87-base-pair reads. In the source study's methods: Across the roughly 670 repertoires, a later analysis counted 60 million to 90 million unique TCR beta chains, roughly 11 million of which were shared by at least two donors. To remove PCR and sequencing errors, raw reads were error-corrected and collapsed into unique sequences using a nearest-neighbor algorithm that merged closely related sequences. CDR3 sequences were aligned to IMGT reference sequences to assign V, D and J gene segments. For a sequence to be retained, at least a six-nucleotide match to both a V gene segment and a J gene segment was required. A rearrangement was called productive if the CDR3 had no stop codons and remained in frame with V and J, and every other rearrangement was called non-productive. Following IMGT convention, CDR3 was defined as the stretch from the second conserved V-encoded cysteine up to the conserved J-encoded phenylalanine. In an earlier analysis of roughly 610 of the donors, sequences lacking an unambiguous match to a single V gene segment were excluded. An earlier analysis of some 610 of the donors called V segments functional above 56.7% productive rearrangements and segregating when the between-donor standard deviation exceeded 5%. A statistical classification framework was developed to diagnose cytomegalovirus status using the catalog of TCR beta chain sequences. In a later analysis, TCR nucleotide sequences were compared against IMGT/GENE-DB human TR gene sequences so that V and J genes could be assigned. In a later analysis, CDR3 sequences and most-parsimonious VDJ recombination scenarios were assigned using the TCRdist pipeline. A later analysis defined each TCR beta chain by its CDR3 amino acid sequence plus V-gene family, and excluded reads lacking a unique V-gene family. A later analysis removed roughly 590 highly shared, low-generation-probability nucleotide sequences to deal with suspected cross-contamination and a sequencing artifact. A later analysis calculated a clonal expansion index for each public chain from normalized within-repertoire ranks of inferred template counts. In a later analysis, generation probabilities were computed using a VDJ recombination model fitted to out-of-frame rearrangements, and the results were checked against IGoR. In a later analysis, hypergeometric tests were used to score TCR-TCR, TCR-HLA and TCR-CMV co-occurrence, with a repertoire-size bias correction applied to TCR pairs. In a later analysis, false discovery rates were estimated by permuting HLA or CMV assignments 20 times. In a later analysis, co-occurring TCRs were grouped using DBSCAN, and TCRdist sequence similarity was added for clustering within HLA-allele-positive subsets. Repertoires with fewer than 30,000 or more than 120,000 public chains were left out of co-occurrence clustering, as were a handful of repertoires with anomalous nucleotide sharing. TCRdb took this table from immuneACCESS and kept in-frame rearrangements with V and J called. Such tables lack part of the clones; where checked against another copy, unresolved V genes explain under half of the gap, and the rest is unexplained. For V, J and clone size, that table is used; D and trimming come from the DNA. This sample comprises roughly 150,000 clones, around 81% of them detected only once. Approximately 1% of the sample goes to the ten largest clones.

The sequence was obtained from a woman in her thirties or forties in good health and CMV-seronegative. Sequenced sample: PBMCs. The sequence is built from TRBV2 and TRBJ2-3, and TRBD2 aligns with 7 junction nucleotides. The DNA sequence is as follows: TGTGCCAGCAGTGACCGGACTAGAATGATCGATACGCAGTATTTT. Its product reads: CASSDRTRMIDTQYF.